Each of the 5 T cell receptor beta chains below was sequenced from the same sample in a study of PD-1 blockade in classical Hodgkin lymphoma (TCRdb year 2020). This specimen's time point label, interpreted: newly diagnosed, previously untreated cHL patient sample. Library method: the immunoSEQ multiplex PCR assay. TCRdb provides this immuneACCESS table in a form limited to in-frame rearrangements. Some clones are lacking; in checked studies, under half of them reflect an unresolved V gene, and why the rest are absent is not known. Counted in this sample were over 60,000 clones; about 93% of them appeared once. More than 2% of the sample belongs to the ten largest clones. Sequencing was performed on peripheral blood mononuclear cells (PBMCs). The receptors here all came from a human donor with classical Hodgkin lymphoma.

The table lists this clone with a few counts. CDR3: CASSIRGTGDDNSPLHF. CDR3 bases: TGTGCCAGTAGTATCAGGGGGACAGGGGACGATAATTCACCCCTCCACTTT. This chain connects TRBV19 to TRBJ1-6; 10 bases match TRBD1. Germline-derived CDR1 and CDR2 are LNHDA and SQIVND (reference sequence). Trimming removed 3 bases from V and 5 bases from J; junction bases left unmatched: 7. This CDR3 spans 17 amino acids.

The chain is built from TRBV7-2 and TRBJ1-1; 8 bases fit TRBD1. J lost 5 bases, V lost 3 bases, and 5 bases had no gene match. The CDR3 contains 14 residues. Germline-derived CDR1 and CDR2 are SGHTA and FQGNSA. The CDR3: CASSFQGALTEAFF. CDR3 sequence (DNA): TGTGCCAGCAGCTTTCAGGGGGCGTTGACTGAAGCTTTCTTT.

The chain joins TRBV18 to TRBJ2-5, with 9 bases fitting TRBD1. CDR3 size: 14 residues. The V gene end was trimmed by 5 bases and the J gene end by 5 bases; junction bases not matched to a gene: 6. The V gene's germline CDR1 is KGHSH and CDR2 LQKENI. CDR3 residues: CASSVQGALETQYF. The CDR3 bases are TGTGCCAGCTCAGTACAGGGGGCTTTGGAGACCCAGTACTTC.

The rearrangement links TRBV5-1 to TRBJ2-1; tentatively, D is TRBD1 (5 bases). Trimming shortened V by 1 base and J by 8 bases, and 13 bases separated the two germline ends. This CDR3 is built from 14 residues. Germline CDR1 is SGHRS and CDR2 is YFSETQ. CDR3 DNA: TGCGCCAGCAGCTTGCTGGACAAGCGCTATGAGCAGTTCTTC. It is translated as CASSLLDKRYEQFF. Together with reference TRBV5-1 and TRBJ2-1, the CDR3 gives the full variable domain: KAGVTQTPRYLIKTRGQQVTLSCSPISGHRSVSWYQQTPGQGLQFLFEYFSETQRNKGNFPGRFSGRQFSNSRSEMNVSTLELGDSALYLCASSLLDKRYEQFFGPGTRLTVL.

The chain employs TRBV19 and TRBJ2-3, with 7 bases that match TRBD2. Germline CDR1 reads LNHDA; CDR2 reads SQIVND (reference sequence). The CDR3 has 14 amino acids. The trim removed 10 bases at V and 2 bases at J, leaving 9 bases unmatched. The CDR3, as DNA: TGTGCCACCGGACCCGCGGGGGTCACAGATACGCAGTATTTT. Protein product: CATGPAGVTDTQYF.